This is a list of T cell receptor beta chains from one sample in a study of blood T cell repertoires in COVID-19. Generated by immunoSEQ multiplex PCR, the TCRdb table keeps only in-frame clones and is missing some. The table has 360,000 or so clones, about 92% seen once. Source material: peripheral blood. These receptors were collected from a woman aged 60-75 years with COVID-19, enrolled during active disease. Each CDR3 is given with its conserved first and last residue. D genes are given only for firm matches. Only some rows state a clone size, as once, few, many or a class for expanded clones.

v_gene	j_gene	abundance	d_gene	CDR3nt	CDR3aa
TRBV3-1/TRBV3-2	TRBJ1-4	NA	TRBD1	TGTGCCAGCAGCCCGACAGGGATGGCTAATGAAAAACTGTTTTTT	CASSPTGMANEKLFF
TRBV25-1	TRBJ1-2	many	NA	TGTGCCAGCTTGGGGCCAGAGCTCTATGGCTACACCTTC	CASLGPELYGYTF
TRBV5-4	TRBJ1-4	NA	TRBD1	TGTGCCAGCAGCTTGGGACAGGGGACAACTAATGAAAAACTGTTTTTT	CASSLGQGTTNEKLFF
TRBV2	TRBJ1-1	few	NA	TGTGCCACCAACCCGGGGACTGAAGCTTTCTTT	CATNPGTEAFF
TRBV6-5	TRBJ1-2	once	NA	TGTGCCAGCAGTCCGGCCCCACTCGGGGGCTACACCTTC	CASSPAPLGGYTF
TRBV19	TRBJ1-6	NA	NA	TGTGCCAGTCACCAGGACAGATCCTATAATTCACCCCTCCACTTT	CASHQDRSYNSPLHF
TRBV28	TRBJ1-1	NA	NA	TGTGCCAGCCAGATGAACACTGAAGCTTTCTTT	CASQMNTEAFF
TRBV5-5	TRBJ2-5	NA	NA	TGTGCCACCCAGGCCCTTCCAGGAATGCAAGAGACCCAGTACTTC	CATQALPGMQETQYF
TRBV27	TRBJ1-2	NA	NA	TGTGCCAGCAGTTTCGCCGAGGGGGAGGGCTACACCTTC	CASSFAEGEGYTF
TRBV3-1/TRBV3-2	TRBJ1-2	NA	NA	TGTGCCAGCAGCCAAGGGACAATCTATGGCTACACCTTC	CASSQGTIYGYTF
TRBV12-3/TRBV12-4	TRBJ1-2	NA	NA	TGTGCCAGCAGTCCTTACAGGAACTATGGCTACACCTTC	CASSPYRNYGYTF
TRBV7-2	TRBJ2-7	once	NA	TGTGCCAGCAGCTTAGAGGGACATGTGGGGGAGCAGTACTTC	CASSLEGHVGEQYF
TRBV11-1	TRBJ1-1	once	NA	TGTGCCAGCAGCCCCTGGCAGGCCCTGGACACTGAAGCTTTCTTT	CASSPWQALDTEAFF
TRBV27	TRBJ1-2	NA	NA	TGTGCCAGCAGTCGACAGTCGGGGGTCGGCTATGGCTACACCTTC	CASSRQSGVGYGYTF